The 9 T cell receptor beta chains presented below share a single source sample, sequenced in a study of blood T cell repertoires in COVID-19. Produced via immunoSEQ multiplex PCR; TCRdb's table is partial and in-frame only. The sample holds about 240,000 clones, 86% seen once. Sequences were obtained from peripheral blood. All receptors come from a man between 60 and 70 years old with acute or convalescent COVID-19.

The chain employs TRBV10-1 and TRBJ1-1; D gene unclear. In germline, CDR1 is WNHNN, CDR2 SYGVQD (reference sequence). V was shortened by 10 bases and J by 1 base, with 13 bases between the two germline ends. The CDR3 contains 13 residues. The DNA for the CDR3 is TGCGCCACCCTGGAAGAGGAGAACACTGAAGCTTTCTTT. Protein: CATLEEENTEAFF.

This clone was recorded once. The chain has TRBV6-2 or TRBV6-3 and TRBJ2-3, with 9 bases identical to TRBD1. CDR1 and CDR2 (germline): MNHEY, SVGEGT. The ends lost 2 bases at V and 3 bases at J; junction bases unmatched: 12. The CDR3 length is 18 residues. As DNA, the CDR3 is TGTGCCAGCAGTTACCCATCGACAGGGGGGTTGAGGACAGATACGCAGTATTTT. It translates to CASSYPSTGGLRTDTQYF.

The chain carries TRBV7-3 and TRBJ2-5, with D unresolved. V shed 1 base and J shed 2 bases, with 5 bases lying between them. This CDR3 region has 13 residues. Per germline, CDR1 SGHTA and CDR2 FQGTGA. Here the CDR3 DNA reads TGTGCCAGCAGCTTAAACATTCAAGAGACCCAGTACTTC. Translated, it gives CASSLNIQETQYF.

In its sample, this clone was seen once. The chain carries TRBV5-1 and TRBJ2-1, with TRBD1 matching over 7 bases. Germline trimming cut 0 bases from V and 7 bases from J; bases unmatched to any gene: 16. The germline gives CDR1 SGHRS, CDR2 YFSETQ. The CDR3 loop spans 18 amino acids. Written as DNA, the CDR3 is TGCGCCAGCAGCTTGGAGTTCGGTCCCCTCGGGGACAGAAATGAGCAGTTCTTC. It translates to CASSLEFGPLGDRNEQFF.

The rearrangement uses TRBV5-1 and TRBJ1-1; 7 positions agree with TRBD1. Germline loops: CDR1 SGHRS, CDR2 YFSETQ. The length of the CDR3 is 14 residues. J was trimmed by 4 bases and V by 6 bases; bases with no gene match: 9. CDR3: CASTNLQGSTEAFF. The CDR3 DNA reads TGCGCCAGCACCAACCTACAGGGGAGCACTGAAGCTTTCTTT.

V is TRBV30 and J is TRBJ1-3; D is unclear. This CDR3 has 11 residues. The germline V gene has CDR1 GTSNPN and CDR2 SVGIG (reference sequence). V gave up 7 bases and J gave up 3 bases, with 7 bases separating them. The CDR3 DNA sequence: TGTGCCTTACTGTATGGAAACACCATATATTTT. Translating it yields CALLYGNTIYF. Filled out from reference TRBV30 and TRBJ1-3, the complete variable domain reads SQTIHQWPATLVQPVGSPLSLECTVEGTSNPNLYWYRQAAGRGLQLLFYSVGIGQISSEVPQNLSASRPQDRQFILSSKKLLLSDSGFYLCALLYGNTIYFGEGSWLTVV.

The V and J genes are TRBV5-4 and TRBJ2-5; TRBD1 matches at 7 bases. The V and J ends lost 4 bases and 0 bases, in that order; junction bases with no gene match: 9. Germline V gives CDR1 SGHNT, CDR2 YYREEE (reference sequence). This CDR3 region has 16 residues. The DNA for the CDR3 is TGTGCCAGCAGCCCTCGGAGGACAGGCGACCAAGAGACCCAGTACTTC. This gives the protein CASSPRRTGDQETQYF.

V gene TRBV24-1 combines with J gene TRBJ1-1, with D possibly being TRBD1 (6 bases). Germline assignment: CDR1 KGHDR and CDR2 SFDVKD. CDR3 length: 14 amino acids. Trimming stripped 4 bases from V and 7 bases from J, with 15 bases between. CDR3: CATSDGDRRSEAFF. CDR3 nucleotide sequence: TGTGCCACCAGTGACGGTGACAGGAGGAGTGAAGCTTTCTTT.

The CDR3 coding sequence is TGTGCCAGCAGTCCCACCTGGGGGGAGTCCTACGAGCAGTACTTC. Translating it yields CASSPTWGESYEQYF. This sequence joins TRBV28 and TRBJ2-7; perhaps TRBD2 as D (6 bases). Deletions cut 5 bases from V and 1 base from J, with 15 bases between. CDR1 is MDHEN, CDR2 SYDVKM, per germline. There are 15 residues in the CDR3. Using reference TRBV28 and TRBJ2-7 for the parts outside the CDR3, the full variable domain is DVKVTQSSRYLVKRTGEKVFLECVQDMDHENMFWYRQDPGLGLRLIYFSYDVKMKEKGDIPEGYSVSREKKERFSLILESASTNQTSMYLCASSPTWGESYEQYFGPGTRLTVT.